These 20 T cell receptor beta chains originate from one sample sequenced in a study of cytomegalovirus exposure and HLA in healthy donors. It was with 60 Vbeta and 13 Jbeta primers that the PCR ran. Generated by immunoSEQ multiplex PCR, the TCRdb table keeps only in-frame clones and is missing some. Of about 150,000 clones in the sample, approximately 79% were seen once. Sequenced sample: PBMCs. All receptors come from a woman aged 40 to 50 in good health and CMV-seropositive.

This clone appeared once. The chain employs TRBV6-1 and TRBJ1-2, with D maybe TRBD1 (5 bases). V dropped 4 bases and J dropped 7 bases, with 22 bases sitting between them. From germline, CDR1 is MNHNS and CDR2 SASEGT. This CDR3 is built from 16 residues. Here the CDR3 reads CASSGGALQELRGYTF. Here the CDR3 DNA reads TGTGCCAGCAGTGGGGGCGCGTTACAGGAGCTGCGTGGCTACACCTTC.

This clone was seen once. CDR3 in DNA: TGCGCCAGCAGCAGTCCTGACAGGGGCGTCTATGGCTACACCTTC. It specifies CASSSPDRGVYGYTF. The chain couples TRBV5-1 to TRBJ1-2, with TRBD1 identical over 8 bases. Germline V gene lookup returns CDR1 SGHRS and CDR2 YFSETQ. This CDR3 has 15 amino acids. J was trimmed by 4 bases and V by 4 bases; bases with no gene match: 9. Combining the CDR3 with reference TRBV5-1 and TRBJ1-2 gives the whole variable domain KAGVTQTPRYLIKTRGQQVTLSCSPISGHRSVSWYQQTPGQGLQFLFEYFSETQRNKGNFPGRFSGRQFSNSRSEMNVSTLELGDSALYLCASSSPDRGVYGYTFGSGTRLTVV.

The chain employs TRBV2 and TRBJ1-2; 7 nucleotides agree with TRBD1. The CDR3 totals 16 residues. The V gene end was trimmed by 6 bases and the J gene end by 6 bases; junction bases not matched to a gene: 16. Germline V lookup: CDR1 SNHLY, CDR2 FYNNEI. The CDR3 DNA is TGTGCCAGCAGACCCGCGGAAACAGGGGTTGGTGATGGCTACACCTTC. Amino acids: CASRPAETGVGDGYTF.

This clone was seen a single time. The chain links TRBV4-1 to TRBJ1-2, with 7 bases fitting TRBD1. With 0 bases clipped from V and 5 bases from J, the junction kept 3 bases outside the gene matches. Germline V lookup: CDR1 MGHRA, CDR2 YSYEKL. The CDR3 spans 14 residues. The CDR3 region is CASSQDGRGYGYTF. The CDR3 DNA sequence: TGCGCCAGCAGCCAAGATGGCAGGGGGTATGGCTACACCTTC.

The chain joins TRBV9 to TRBJ1-1; D ambiguous. CDR3 length: 14 amino acids. In germline, CDR1 is SGDLS, CDR2 YYNGEE. Trimming stripped 2 bases from V and 6 bases from J, with 14 bases between. This CDR3 is CASSVDTWGAEAFF. The CDR3 DNA follows: TGTGCCAGCAGCGTCGACACATGGGGAGCTGAAGCTTTCTTT.

This rearrangement joins TRBV4-2 to TRBJ1-1; a possible D gene is TRBD1 (6 bases). This CDR3 comprises 17 residues. V was clipped by 1 base and J by 5 bases, with 20 bases between them. The germline CDR1 and CDR2 sequences are LGHNA and YNFKEQ. The CDR3 sequence: CASSQGIAGQGMTEAFF. CDR3 coding DNA: TGTGCCAGCAGCCAAGGAATAGCAGGCCAGGGGATGACTGAAGCTTTCTTT.

The chain carries TRBV30 and TRBJ1-1; tentative D call: TRBD1 (6 bases). From germline, CDR1 is GTSNPN and CDR2 SVGIG (reference sequence). Trimming removed 2 bases at V and 10 bases at J, with 17 bases between. CDR3 length: 13 amino acids. The DNA for the CDR3 is TGTGCCTGGAGTCCAGGGGTTAGCCCAAGAGCTTTCTTT. Protein sequence: CAWSPGVSPRAFF.

The chain employs TRBV6-5 and TRBJ2-1, with D tentatively TRBD1 (5 bases). The CDR3 runs to 15 residues. Trimming took 1 base from V and 9 from J, leaving 16 bases between them. Germline V lookup: CDR1 MNHEY, CDR2 SVGAGI. CDR3 DNA sequence: TGTGCCAGCAGTTACTGGGAATCAGGAAGGGGTGAGCAGTTCTTC. Amino acids: CASSYWESGRGEQFF.

This chain links TRBV6-5 with TRBJ2-2; maybe TRBD2 (5 bases). The germline V and J ends were trimmed by 2 bases and 1 base, with 5 bases remaining between them. The CDR3 loop spans 14 amino acids. Germline V gene sequence: CDR1 MNHEY, CDR2 SVGAGI. The CDR3 loop is CASSYGRNTGELFF. The CDR3 nucleotides read TGTGCCAGCAGTTACGGGAGGAACACCGGGGAGCTGTTTTTT.

This chain connects TRBV18 to TRBJ1-4; D remains ambiguous. The CDR3 spans 16 residues. V was trimmed by 0 bases and J by 0 bases, leaving 8 bases between them. Germline CDR1 reads KGHSH; CDR2 reads LQKENI. Here the CDR3 DNA reads TGTGCCAGCTCACCACCGGCAGGCGCAACTAATGAAAAACTGTTTTTT. The encoded protein is CASSPPAGATNEKLFF. The complete variable domain, with remaining parts taken from reference TRBV18 and TRBJ1-4, reads NAGVMQNPRHLVRRRGQEARLRCSPMKGHSHVYWYRQLPEEGLKFMVYLQKENIIDESGMPKERFSAEFPKEGPSILRIQQVVRGDSAAYFCASSPPAGATNEKLFFGSGTQLSVL.

The chain joins TRBV2 to TRBJ2-1, with unresolved D. The CDR3 sequence is 11 residues long. The V end was cut by 6 bases, the J end by 5 bases, with 5 bases between. Germline V lookup: CDR1 SNHLY, CDR2 FYNNEI. The CDR3 protein is CASRANNEQFF. The CDR3 bases are TGTGCCAGCAGGGCCAACAATGAGCAGTTCTTC.

The rearrangement uses TRBV27 and TRBJ2-3; 15 bases agree with TRBD2. The length of the CDR3 is 18 residues. Germline V gene data show CDR1 as MNHEY and CDR2 as SMNVEV (reference sequence). V dropped 5 bases and J dropped 0; count of bases not matched to a gene: 6. CDR3 in amino acids: CASSRGLAGGHSTDTQYF. CDR3 DNA: TGTGCCAGCAGTCGGGGACTAGCGGGGGGCCATAGCACAGATACGCAGTATTTT.

The rearrangement uses TRBV7-9 and TRBJ1-2; TRBD1 matches at 7 bases. The junction had 5 bases not matched to a gene; V was cut back by 8 bases and J by 8 bases. The V gene's germline CDR1 is SEHNR and CDR2 FQNEAQ (reference sequence). The CDR3 runs 11 residues. The CDR3 DNA follows: TGTGCCAGCGCAGGAGGGGGCGGCTACACCTTC. Amino acids: CASAGGGGYTF.

The V call is TRBV7-9, the J call TRBJ1-4, with D unclear. V lost 1 base to trimming and J lost 8 bases, with 14 bases between them. Germline values: CDR1 SEHNR, CDR2 FQNEAQ (reference sequence). The length of the CDR3 is 15 residues. CDR3 in amino acids: CASSLDGLANEKLFF. The DNA for the CDR3 is TGTGCCAGCAGCTTAGACGGACTTGCGAACGAAAAACTGTTTTTT.

The V gene is TRBV6-5, the J gene TRBJ1-1; perhaps TRBD1 as D (6 bases). The CDR3 has 12 amino acids. Per the germline V gene, CDR1 is MNHEY and CDR2 is SVGAGI. With 7 bases removed from V and 0 bases from J, the gap between germline ends came to 6 bases. In nucleotides, the CDR3 is TGTGCCAGCAAGGGGGTGAACACTGAAGCTTTCTTT. This sequence encodes CASKGVNTEAFF.

On this clone itself: The same CDR3 also results from other DNA sequences found in this sample. The rearrangement joins TRBV4-1 to TRBJ2-3; the match to TRBD1 covers 9 bases. V shed 3 bases, J shed 4 bases, and the junction held 5 bases outside the gene matches. The CDR3 extends over 15 amino acids. Per the germline V gene, CDR1 is MGHRA and CDR2 is YSYEKL. The CDR3 sequence: CASSQGDRVADTQYF. CDR3 sequence (DNA): TGCGCCAGCAGCCAGGGGGACAGGGTCGCAGATACGCAGTATTTT.

V is TRBV6-1 and J is TRBJ2-6; D is ambiguous. Trimming removed 8 bases at V and 1 base at J, with 6 bases between. CDR3 size: 13 residues. Germline V lookup: CDR1 MNHNS, CDR2 SASEGT. Here the CDR3 reads CASSLSGANVLTF. The CDR3 DNA reads as TGTGCCAGCTCCTTATCTGGGGCCAACGTCCTGACTTTC.

The rearrangement uses TRBV11-1 and TRBJ2-7; the D is unclear. Germline values: CDR1 SGHAT, CDR2 FQDESV (reference sequence). This CDR3 region has 12 residues. Trimming cost V 5 bases and J 5 bases, with 10 bases left between them. The CDR3 DNA reads as TGTGCCAGCAGCCCCATGGGCGACGAGCAGTACTTC. Its protein is CASSPMGDEQYF.

This sequence joins TRBV10-3 and TRBJ2-5; no reliable D call. Germline lookup yields CDR1 ENHRY and CDR2 SYGVKD. The CDR3 has 13 residues. Trimming took off 3 bases at V and 2 bases at J, with 7 bases between the two ends. The CDR3 DNA reads as TGTGCCATCAGTGATACGAGACAAGAGACCCAGTACTTC. It yields the protein CAISDTRQETQYF.

The chain uses TRBV10-2 and TRBJ1-5; D is perhaps TRBD1 (5 bases). CDR1 and CDR2 (germline): WSHSY, SAAADI. Trimming stripped 2 bases from V and 1 base from J, with 15 bases between. The CDR3 consists of 17 residues. The CDR3 coding sequence is TGCGCCAGCAGTGAGAAATTTGGGGGGGTGAGCAATCAGCCCCAGCATTTT. It is translated as CASSEKFGGVSNQPQHF.